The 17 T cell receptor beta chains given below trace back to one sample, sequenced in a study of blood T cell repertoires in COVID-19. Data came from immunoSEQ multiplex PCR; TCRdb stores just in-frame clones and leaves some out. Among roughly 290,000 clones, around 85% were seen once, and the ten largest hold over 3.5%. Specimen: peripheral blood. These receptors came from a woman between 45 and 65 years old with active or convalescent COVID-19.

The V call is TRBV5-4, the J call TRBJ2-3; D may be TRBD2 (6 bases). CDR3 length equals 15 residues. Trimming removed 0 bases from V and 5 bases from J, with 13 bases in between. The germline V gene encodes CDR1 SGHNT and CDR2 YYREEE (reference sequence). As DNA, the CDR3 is TGTGCCAGCAGCTTGGCACTAGCTCAATTAGATACGCAGTATTTT. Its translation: CASSLALAQLDTQYF.

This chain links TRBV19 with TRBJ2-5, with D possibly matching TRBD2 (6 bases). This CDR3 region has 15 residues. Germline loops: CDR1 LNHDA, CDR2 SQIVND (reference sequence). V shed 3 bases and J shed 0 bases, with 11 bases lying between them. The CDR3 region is CASSIWSGDQETQYF. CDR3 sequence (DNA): TGTGCCAGTAGTATTTGGTCGGGAGACCAAGAGACCCAGTACTTC.

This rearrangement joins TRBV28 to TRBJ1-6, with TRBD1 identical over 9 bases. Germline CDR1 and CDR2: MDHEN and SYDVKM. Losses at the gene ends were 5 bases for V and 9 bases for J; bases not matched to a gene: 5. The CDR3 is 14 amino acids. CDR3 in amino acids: CASSPGQGTSPLHF. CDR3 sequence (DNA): TGTGCCAGCAGTCCGGGACAGGGAACTTCACCCCTCCACTTT.

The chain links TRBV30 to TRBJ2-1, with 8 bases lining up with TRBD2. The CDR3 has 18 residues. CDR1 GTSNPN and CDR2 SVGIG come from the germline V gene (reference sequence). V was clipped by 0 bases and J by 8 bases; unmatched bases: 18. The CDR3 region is CAWSVRRASGLRPHEQFF. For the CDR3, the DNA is TGTGCCTGGAGTGTAAGGAGGGCTAGCGGGTTAAGGCCGCATGAGCAGTTCTTC.

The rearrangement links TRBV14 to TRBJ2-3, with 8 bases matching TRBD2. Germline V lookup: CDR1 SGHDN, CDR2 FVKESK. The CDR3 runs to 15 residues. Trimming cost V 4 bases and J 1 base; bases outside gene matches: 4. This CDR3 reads CASSLTSARTDTQYF. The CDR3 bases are TGTGCCAGCAGCCTGACTAGCGCGCGCACAGATACGCAGTATTTT.

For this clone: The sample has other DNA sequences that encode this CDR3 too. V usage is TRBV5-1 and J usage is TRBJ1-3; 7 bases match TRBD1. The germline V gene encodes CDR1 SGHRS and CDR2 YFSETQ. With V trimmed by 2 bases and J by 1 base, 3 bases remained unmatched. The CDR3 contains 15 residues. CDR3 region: CASSLTGVSGNTIYF. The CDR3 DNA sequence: TGCGCCAGCAGCTTAACAGGGGTATCTGGAAACACCATATATTTT.

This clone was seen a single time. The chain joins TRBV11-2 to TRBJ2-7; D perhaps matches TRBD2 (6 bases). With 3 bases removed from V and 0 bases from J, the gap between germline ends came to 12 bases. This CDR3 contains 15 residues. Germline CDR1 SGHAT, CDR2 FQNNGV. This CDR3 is CASSFRGGISYEQYF. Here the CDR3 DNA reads TGTGCCAGCAGCTTTCGTGGCGGGATCTCCTACGAGCAGTACTTC.

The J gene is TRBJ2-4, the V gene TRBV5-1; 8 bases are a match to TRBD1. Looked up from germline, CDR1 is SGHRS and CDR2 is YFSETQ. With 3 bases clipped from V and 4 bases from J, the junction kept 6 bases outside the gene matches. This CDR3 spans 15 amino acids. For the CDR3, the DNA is TGCGCCAGCAGCTCCGAAGGGACAGGAAAAAACATTCAGTACTTC. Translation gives CASSSEGTGKNIQYF.

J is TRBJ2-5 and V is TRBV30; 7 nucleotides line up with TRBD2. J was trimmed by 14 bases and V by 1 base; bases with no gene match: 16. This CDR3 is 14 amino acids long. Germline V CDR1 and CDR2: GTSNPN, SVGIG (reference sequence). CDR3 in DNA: TGTGCCTGGAGTGAGGGACTATGGTTTAGCGCTCGATACTTC. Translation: CAWSEGLWFSARYF.

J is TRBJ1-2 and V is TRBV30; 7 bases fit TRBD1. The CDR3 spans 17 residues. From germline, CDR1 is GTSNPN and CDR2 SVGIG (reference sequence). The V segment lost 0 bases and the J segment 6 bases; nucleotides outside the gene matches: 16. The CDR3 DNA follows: TGTGCCTGGAGTGTATGGGGGGTGTTCGACAGGGATGATGGCTACACCTTC. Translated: CAWSVWGVFDRDDGYTF.

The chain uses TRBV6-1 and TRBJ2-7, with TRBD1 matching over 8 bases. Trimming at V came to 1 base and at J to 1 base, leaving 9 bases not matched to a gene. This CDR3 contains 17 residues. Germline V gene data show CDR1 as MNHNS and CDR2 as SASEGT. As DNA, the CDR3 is TGTGCCAGCAGTGAAGAACCAGGGGGCGGTTTGTCCTACGAGCAGTACTTC. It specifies CASSEEPGGGLSYEQYF.

The CDR3 sequence is CASSSRTGGGSGYTF. DNA for the CDR3: TGTGCCAGCAGCTCGAGGACAGGGGGAGGGTCTGGCTACACCTTC. This rearrangement joins TRBV7-8 to TRBJ1-2, with 10 positions matching TRBD1. This CDR3 is built from 15 residues. V lost 4 bases and J lost 7; bases outside the gene matches: 9. Germline CDR1 SGHVS, CDR2 FQNEAQ. Full variable domain (outside the CDR3, taken from reference TRBV7-8 and TRBJ1-2): GAGVSQSPRYKVAKRGQDVALRCDPISGHVSLFWYQQALGQGPEFLTYFQNEAQLDKSGLPSDRFFAERPEGSVSTLKIQRTQQEDSAVYLCASSSRTGGGSGYTFGSGTRLTVV.

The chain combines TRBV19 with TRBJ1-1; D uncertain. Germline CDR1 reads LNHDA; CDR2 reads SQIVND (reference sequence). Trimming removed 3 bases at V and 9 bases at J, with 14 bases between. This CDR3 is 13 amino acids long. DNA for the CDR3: TGTGCCAGTAGTATCGCTGCTGAGCTACAAGCTTTCTTT. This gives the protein CASSIAAELQAFF.

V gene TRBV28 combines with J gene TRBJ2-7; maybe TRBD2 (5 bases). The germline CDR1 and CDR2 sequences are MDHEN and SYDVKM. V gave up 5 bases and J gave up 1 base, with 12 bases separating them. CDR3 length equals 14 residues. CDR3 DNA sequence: TGTGCCAGCAGTCCCCTTAGGAGGTCCTACGAGCAGTACTTC. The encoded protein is CASSPLRRSYEQYF.

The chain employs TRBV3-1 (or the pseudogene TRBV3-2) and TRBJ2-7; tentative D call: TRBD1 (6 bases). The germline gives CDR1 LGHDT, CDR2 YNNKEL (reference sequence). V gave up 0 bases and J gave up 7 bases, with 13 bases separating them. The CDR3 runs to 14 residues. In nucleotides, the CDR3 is TGTGCCAGCAGCCAAGAGGTTTATAGGGGGGAGCAGTACTTC. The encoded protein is CASSQEVYRGEQYF.

For the CDR3, the DNA is TGTGCCAGCAGCTTAGGGTTTAACAGGGACAATTCACCCCTCCACTTT. Protein: CASSLGFNRDNSPLHF. The rearrangement uses TRBV7-9 and TRBJ1-6; a weak D match, TRBD1 (6 bases). Trimming stripped 1 base from V and 7 bases from J, with 14 bases between. Germline V gives CDR1 SEHNR, CDR2 FQNEAQ (reference sequence). CDR3 length: 16 amino acids. Filled out from reference TRBV7-9 and TRBJ1-6, the complete variable domain reads DTGVSQNPRHKITKRGQNVTFRCDPISEHNRLYWYRQTLGQGPEFLTYFQNEAQLEKSRLLSDRFSAERPKGSFSTLEIQRTEQGDSAMYLCASSLGFNRDNSPLHFGNGTRLTVT.

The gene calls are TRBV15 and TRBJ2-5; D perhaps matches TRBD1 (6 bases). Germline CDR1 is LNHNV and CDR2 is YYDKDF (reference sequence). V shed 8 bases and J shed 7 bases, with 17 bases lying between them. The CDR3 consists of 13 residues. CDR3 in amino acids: CATDEGKGVTQYF. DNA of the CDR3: TGTGCCACCGACGAGGGAAAGGGGGTGACCCAGTACTTC.